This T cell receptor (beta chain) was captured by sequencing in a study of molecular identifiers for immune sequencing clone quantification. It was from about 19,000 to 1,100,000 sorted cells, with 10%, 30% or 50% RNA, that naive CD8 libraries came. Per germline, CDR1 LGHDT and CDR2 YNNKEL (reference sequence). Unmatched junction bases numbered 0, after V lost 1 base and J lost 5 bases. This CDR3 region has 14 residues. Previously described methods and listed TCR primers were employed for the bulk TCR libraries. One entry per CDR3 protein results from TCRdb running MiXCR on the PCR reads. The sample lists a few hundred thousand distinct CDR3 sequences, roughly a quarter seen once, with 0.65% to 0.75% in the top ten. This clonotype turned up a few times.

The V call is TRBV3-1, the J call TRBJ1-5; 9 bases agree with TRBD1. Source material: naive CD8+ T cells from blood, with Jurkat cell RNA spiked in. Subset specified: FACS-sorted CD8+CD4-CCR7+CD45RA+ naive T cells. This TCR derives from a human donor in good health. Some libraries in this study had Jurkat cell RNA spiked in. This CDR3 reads CASSQGQGDQPQHF. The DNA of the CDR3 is TGTGCCAGCAGCCAAGGACAGGGGGATCAGCCCCAGCATTTT.